This paragraph covers one T cell receptor beta chain sequence. What it binds is not known. This table comes from immunoSEQ multiplex PCR, and its TCRdb copy is limited to in-frame clones, with some not included. The data contain 150,000 to 200,000 clones, 80% to 95% of them singletons. The sample belongs to a study of T cell responses to AZD1222 COVID-19 vaccine. CDR1 is MDHEN, CDR2 SYDVKM, per germline. The CDR3 covers 13 residues. Between the trimmed V and J ends, which lost 1 base and 15 bases, there was a span of 16 bases. Study-level points and caveats: CD4 TCRs covered the whole spike, strongest at regions 160-218 and 743-854.

The V gene is TRBV28, the J gene TRBJ2-1; weak D call: TRBD1 (5 bases). This TCR was sampled from an adult in good health. The sample consisted of peripheral blood, taken on day 0 of AZD1222 vaccination. CDR3 in DNA: TGTGCCAGCAGTTTATCGGAACAGGCGCCCCGGTTCTTC. This gives the protein CASSLSEQAPRFF.